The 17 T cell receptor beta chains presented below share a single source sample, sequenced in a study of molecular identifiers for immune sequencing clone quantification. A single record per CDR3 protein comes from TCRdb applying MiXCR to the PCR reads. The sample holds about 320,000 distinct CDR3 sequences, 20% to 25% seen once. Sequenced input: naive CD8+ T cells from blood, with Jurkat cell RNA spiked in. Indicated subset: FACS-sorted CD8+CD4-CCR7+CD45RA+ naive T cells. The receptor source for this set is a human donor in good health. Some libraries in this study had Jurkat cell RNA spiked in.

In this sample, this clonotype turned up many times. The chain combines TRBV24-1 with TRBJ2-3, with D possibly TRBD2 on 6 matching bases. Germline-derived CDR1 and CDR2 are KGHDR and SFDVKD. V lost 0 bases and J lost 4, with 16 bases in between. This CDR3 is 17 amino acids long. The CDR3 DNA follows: TGTGCCACCAGTGATTTGCCGTCGGGGGTCCGGGCAGATACGCAGTATTTT. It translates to CATSDLPSGVRADTQYF.

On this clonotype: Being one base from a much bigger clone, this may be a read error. CDR3 residues: CSARDPGWAGNTEASF. CDR3 bases: TGCAGTGCTAGAGATCCGGGGTGGGCAGGGAACACTGAAGCTTCCTTT. The rearrangement links TRBV20-1 to TRBJ1-1; TRBD1 is a possible D gene (5 bases). The CDR3 is 16 residues long. The germline CDR1 and CDR2 sequences are DFQATT and SNEGSKA (reference sequence).

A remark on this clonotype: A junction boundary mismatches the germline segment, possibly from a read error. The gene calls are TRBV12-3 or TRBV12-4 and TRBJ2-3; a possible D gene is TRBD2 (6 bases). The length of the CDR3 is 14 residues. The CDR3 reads CAGSLGGFTDTQYF. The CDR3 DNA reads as TGTGCCGGCAGTTTGGGGGGTTTCACAGATACGCAGTATTTT.

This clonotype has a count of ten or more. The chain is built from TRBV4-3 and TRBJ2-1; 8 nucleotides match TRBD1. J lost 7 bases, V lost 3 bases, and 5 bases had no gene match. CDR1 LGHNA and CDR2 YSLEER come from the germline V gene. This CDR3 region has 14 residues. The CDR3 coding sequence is TGCGCCAGCAGCCAGGACAGGGTAGCGAATGAGCAGTTCTTC. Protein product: CASSQDRVANEQFF.

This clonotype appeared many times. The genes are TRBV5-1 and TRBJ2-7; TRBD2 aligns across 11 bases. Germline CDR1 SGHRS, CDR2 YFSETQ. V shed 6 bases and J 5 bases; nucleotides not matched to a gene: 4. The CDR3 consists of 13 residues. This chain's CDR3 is CASTPGLADEQYF. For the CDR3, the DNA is TGCGCCAGCACCCCGGGACTAGCGGACGAGCAGTACTTC.

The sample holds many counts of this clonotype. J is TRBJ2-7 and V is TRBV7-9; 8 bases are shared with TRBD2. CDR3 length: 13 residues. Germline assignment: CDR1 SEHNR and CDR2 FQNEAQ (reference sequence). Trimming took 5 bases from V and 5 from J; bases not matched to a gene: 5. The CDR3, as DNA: TGTGCCAGCAGCCCGGGACTAGTCAACGAGCAGTACTTC. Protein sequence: CASSPGLVNEQYF.

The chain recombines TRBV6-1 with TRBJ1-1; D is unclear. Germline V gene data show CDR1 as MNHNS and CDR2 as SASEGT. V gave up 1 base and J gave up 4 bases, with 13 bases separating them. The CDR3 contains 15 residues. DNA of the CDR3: TGTGCCAGCAGTGAAGGGGATGGTCGGGGCACTGAAGCTTTCTTT. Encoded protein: CASSEGDGRGTEAFF.

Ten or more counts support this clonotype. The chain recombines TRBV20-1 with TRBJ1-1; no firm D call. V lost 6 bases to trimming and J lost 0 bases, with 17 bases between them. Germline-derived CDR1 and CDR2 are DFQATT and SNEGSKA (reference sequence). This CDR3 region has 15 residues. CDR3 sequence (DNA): TGCAGTGCCTCTGGGATGTCCGTCATGAACACTGAAGCTTTCTTT. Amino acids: CSASGMSVMNTEAFF.

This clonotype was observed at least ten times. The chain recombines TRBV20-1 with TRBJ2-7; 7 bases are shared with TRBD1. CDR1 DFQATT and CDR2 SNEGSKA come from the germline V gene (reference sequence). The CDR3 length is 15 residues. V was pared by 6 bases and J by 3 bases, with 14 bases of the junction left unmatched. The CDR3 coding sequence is TGCAGTGCGCCTGAGCCGGGACAGAGACACTACGAGCAGTACTTC. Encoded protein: CSAPEPGQRHYEQYF.

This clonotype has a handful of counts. The CDR3 DNA reads as TGTGCCAGCAGTTACTCGCAGGAGCGGACAGCTAGGGCCAACGTCCTGACTTTC. Translated: CASSYSQERTARANVLTF. This chain uses TRBV6-2 or TRBV6-3 with TRBJ2-6; D is possibly TRBD1 (6 bases). The CDR3 runs to 18 residues. Between the trimmed V and J ends, which lost 0 bases and 5 bases, there was a span of 17 bases. Germline values: CDR1 MNHEY, CDR2 SVGEGT.

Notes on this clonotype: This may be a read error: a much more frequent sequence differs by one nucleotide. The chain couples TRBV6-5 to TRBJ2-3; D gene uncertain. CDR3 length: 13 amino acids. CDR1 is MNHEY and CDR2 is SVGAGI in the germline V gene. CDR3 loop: CASSRHNTDTQCF. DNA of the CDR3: TGTGCCAGCAGTAGACACAACACAGATACGCAGTGTTTT.

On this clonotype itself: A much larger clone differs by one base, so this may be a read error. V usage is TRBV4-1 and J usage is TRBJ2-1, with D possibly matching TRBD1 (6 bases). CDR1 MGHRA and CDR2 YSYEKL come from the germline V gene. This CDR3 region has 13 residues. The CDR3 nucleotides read TGCGCCGGCAGCCAAGTAAACAGGGATGAGCAGTTCTTC. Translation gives CAGSQVNRDEQFF.

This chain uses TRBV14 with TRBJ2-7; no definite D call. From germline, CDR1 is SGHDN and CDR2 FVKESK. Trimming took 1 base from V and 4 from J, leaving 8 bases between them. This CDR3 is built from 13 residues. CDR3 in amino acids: CASSQGHPYEQYF. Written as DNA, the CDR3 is TGTGCCAGCAGCCAAGGTCACCCATACGAGCAGTACTTC.

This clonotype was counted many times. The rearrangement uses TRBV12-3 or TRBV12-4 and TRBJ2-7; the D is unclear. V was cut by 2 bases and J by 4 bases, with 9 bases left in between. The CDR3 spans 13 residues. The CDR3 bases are TGTGCCAGCAGTTTATTTTCCCCTTACGAGCAGTACTTC. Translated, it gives CASSLFSPYEQYF.

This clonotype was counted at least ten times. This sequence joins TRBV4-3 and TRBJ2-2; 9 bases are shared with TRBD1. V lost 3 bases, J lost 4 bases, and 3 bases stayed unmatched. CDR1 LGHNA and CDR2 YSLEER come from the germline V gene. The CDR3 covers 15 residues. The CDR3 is CASSQDRGPTGELFF. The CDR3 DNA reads TGCGCCAGCAGCCAGGACAGGGGACCCACCGGGGAGCTGTTTTTT.

As DNA, the CDR3 is TGCGCCAGCAGCTCCGGGACTCTAAGCACAGATACGCAGTATTTT. Protein sequence: CASSSGTLSTDTQYF. The chain recombines TRBV5-1 with TRBJ2-3; weak D call: TRBD2 (6 bases). The CDR3 runs 15 residues. V shed 3 bases and J shed 0 bases, with 11 bases lying between them. Germline V gives CDR1 SGHRS, CDR2 YFSETQ.

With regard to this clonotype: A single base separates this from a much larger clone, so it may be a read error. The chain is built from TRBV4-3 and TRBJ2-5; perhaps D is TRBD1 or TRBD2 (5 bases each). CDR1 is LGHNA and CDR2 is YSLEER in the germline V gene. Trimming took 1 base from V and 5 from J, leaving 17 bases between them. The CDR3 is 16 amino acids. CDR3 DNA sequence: TGCGCCAGCAGCCAAGTAGCTTCTAGCAGGGTTGAGACCCAGTACTTC. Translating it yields CASSQVASSRVETQYF.